Each of the 16 T cell receptor beta chains below was sequenced from the same sample in a study of T cell responses to AZD1222 COVID-19 vaccine (dated by TCRdb to about 2021). Read against the paper, the sample's time point label means: baseline before first vaccination. Library prep was done by the immunoSEQ multiplex PCR assay. Not all clones reach the TCRdb copy of this immuneACCESS table, which keeps in-frame sequences only. Checked studies attribute under half of the gap to unresolved V genes and leave the rest unexplained. Within this sample are tens of thousands of clones, with roughly 85% of them counted one time only. 2.9% of the sample is in the top ten clones. Sequenced material: peripheral blood, taken on day 0 of AZD1222 vaccination. The receptor set was obtained from an adult in good health.

This clone was seen a few times. This chain joins TRBV3-1 (or the pseudogene TRBV3-2) and TRBJ2-2; no clear D. CDR3 size: 13 residues. Germline-derived CDR1 and CDR2 are LGHDT and YNNKEL (reference sequence). V was trimmed by 1 base and J by 12 bases, leaving 12 bases between them. For the CDR3, the DNA is TGTGCCAGCAGCCAAGGTGTCAGGTTGAAGCTGTTTTTT. Translation gives CASSQGVRLKLFF.

A word on this clone: The identical CDR3 is also encoded by other nucleotide sequences in the sample. J is TRBJ1-6 and V is TRBV7-9; D remains unclear. The CDR3 has 14 residues. V lost 1 base to trimming and J lost 4 bases, with 5 bases between them. The germline V gene encodes CDR1 SEHNR and CDR2 FQNEAQ (reference sequence). This CDR3 reads CASSLEQYNSPLHF. CDR3 bases: TGTGCCAGCAGCTTAGAACAGTATAATTCACCCCTCCACTTT.

The rearrangement joins TRBV15 to TRBJ2-7, with D possibly matching TRBD2 (6 bases). The germline CDR1 and CDR2 sequences are LNHNV and YYDKDF (reference sequence). The V end was cut by 1 base, the J end by 0 bases, with 7 bases between. CDR3 length: 14 residues. The CDR3 DNA sequence: TGTGCCACCAGCAGAGTAGCGGACTCCTACGAGCAGTACTTC. Translated, it gives CATSRVADSYEQYF.

The chain links TRBV6-2 or TRBV6-3 to TRBJ2-7, with unresolved D. V was clipped by 2 bases and J by 7 bases, with 9 bases between them. This CDR3 has 12 residues. CDR1 and CDR2 from the germline V gene are MNHEY and SVGEGT. The DNA for the CDR3 is TGTGCCAGCAGTTACCCTATACCGGAGCAGTACTTC. Its translation is CASSYPIPEQYF.

V gene TRBV2 combines with J gene TRBJ1-4; D remains unclear. With 6 bases removed from V and 0 bases from J, the gap between germline ends came to 14 bases. The CDR3 totals 16 residues. Germline V lookup: CDR1 SNHLY, CDR2 FYNNEI. The CDR3 here is CASRQTWGATNEKLFF. The CDR3 DNA follows: TGTGCCAGCAGACAAACCTGGGGAGCAACTAATGAAAAACTGTTTTTT.

The chain has TRBV30 and TRBJ1-3; no clear D. This CDR3 contains 13 residues. Deletions cut 1 base from V and 4 bases from J, with 8 bases between. Per germline, CDR1 GTSNPN and CDR2 SVGIG (reference sequence). The chain's CDR3 is CAWSALSGNTIYF. The CDR3 bases are TGTGCCTGGAGTGCCCTCTCGGGAAACACCATATATTTT.

V and J are TRBV5-1 and TRBJ1-2, with a tentative D call TRBD1 (5 bases). This CDR3 is 14 amino acids long. Germline V gives CDR1 SGHRS, CDR2 YFSETQ. V lost 4 bases, J lost 7 bases, and 17 bases lay in between. The CDR3, as DNA: TGCGCCAGCAGCCCCGAGGGGCCTCGATCTGGCTACACCTTC. Translation gives CASSPEGPRSGYTF.

This clone appeared a few times. The same CDR3 arises from other DNA sequences in this sample as well. Here the CDR3 reads CASSTTGGNQPQHF. As DNA, the CDR3 is TGTGCCAGTAGCACTACAGGGGGCAATCAGCCCCAGCATTTT. This chain uses TRBV19 with TRBJ1-5; TRBD1 agrees at 7 bases. Germline loops: CDR1 LNHDA, CDR2 SQIVND (reference sequence). J gave up 2 bases and V 6 bases, and 4 bases lay outside the gene matches. The CDR3 spans 14 residues.

This rearrangement joins TRBV5-1 to TRBJ2-5; 11 bases map to TRBD2. The J segment lost 2 bases and the V segment lost 5 bases, leaving 5 bases of the junction unmatched. In germline, CDR1 is SGHRS, CDR2 YFSETQ. The CDR3 extends over 15 amino acids. CDR3 nucleotide sequence: TGCGCCAGCAGACAGGGACTAGCGGAACAAGAGACCCAGTACTTC. It is translated as CASRQGLAEQETQYF.

This chain links TRBV6-2 or TRBV6-3 with TRBJ2-5; TRBD1 or TRBD2 may be the D gene (5 bases each). CDR3 length: 17 amino acids. Trimming pared 2 bases from V and 5 bases from J, leaving 21 bases between. CDR1 and CDR2 (germline): MNHEY, SVGEGT. DNA for the CDR3: TGTGCCAGCAGTTACGGTCCGGGCGCGTACGAGGGGGAGACCCAGTACTTC. Translated: CASSYGPGAYEGETQYF.

The J gene is TRBJ2-1, the V gene TRBV4-3, with D tentatively TRBD2 (6 bases). CDR1 is LGHNA, CDR2 YSLEER, per germline. The CDR3 sequence is 15 residues long. V gave up 0 bases and J gave up 6 bases, with 12 bases separating them. This chain's CDR3 is CASSQERAGSNEQFF. CDR3 DNA sequence: TGCGCCAGCAGCCAAGAGAGGGCGGGGAGCAATGAGCAGTTCTTC.

The chain has TRBV7-9 and TRBJ1-2; 9 bases match TRBD1. Losses at the gene ends were 5 bases for V and 12 bases for J; bases not matched to a gene: 7. This CDR3 comprises 12 residues. CDR1 SEHNR and CDR2 FQNEAQ come from the germline V gene (reference sequence). The CDR3 region has the DNA TGTGCCAGCAGCCCCGCCGGGACAGGGAACACCTTC. Its translation: CASSPAGTGNTF.

The CDR3: CASEGFEKDTQYF. The CDR3 DNA sequence: TGTGCCAGCGAGGGTTTTGAAAAAGATACGCAGTATTTT. This chain connects TRBV12-3 or TRBV12-4 to TRBJ2-3; a weak D match, TRBD2 (5 bases). Deletions cut 8 bases from V and 5 bases from J, with 14 bases between. The CDR3 is made up of 13 amino acids.

This clone has a single count. The rearrangement uses TRBV3-1 (or the pseudogene TRBV3-2) and TRBJ2-3, with D perhaps being TRBD1 or TRBD2 (5 bases each). The ends were cut back, 4 bases at V and 4 bases at J, with 18 bases in the middle. This CDR3 has 16 residues. Germline V lookup: CDR1 LGHDT, CDR2 YNNKEL (reference sequence). The CDR3 DNA reads TGTGCCAGCAGCCGCCGGGGACCCCAAGGAGCAGATACGCAGTATTTT. Its protein product is CASSRRGPQGADTQYF.

The chain couples TRBV7-9 to TRBJ1-5; D ambiguous. This CDR3 has 17 residues. Trimming cost V 2 bases and J 3 bases, with 17 bases left between them. The germline gives CDR1 SEHNR, CDR2 FQNEAQ (reference sequence). As DNA, the CDR3 is TGTGCCAGCAGCTTAAGTGGTTTGTCCGGTCCCAATCAGCCCCAGCATTTT. Protein product: CASSLSGLSGPNQPQHF.

The chain is built from TRBV29-1 and TRBJ1-2; D may be TRBD1 (6 bases). In germline, CDR1 is SQVTM, CDR2 ANQGSEA. V lost 4 bases to trimming and J lost 2 bases, with 14 bases between them. The CDR3 extends over 14 amino acids. The CDR3 region is CSVVGAEENYGYTF. The CDR3 DNA reads TGCAGCGTTGTGGGGGCTGAGGAAAACTATGGCTACACCTTC.